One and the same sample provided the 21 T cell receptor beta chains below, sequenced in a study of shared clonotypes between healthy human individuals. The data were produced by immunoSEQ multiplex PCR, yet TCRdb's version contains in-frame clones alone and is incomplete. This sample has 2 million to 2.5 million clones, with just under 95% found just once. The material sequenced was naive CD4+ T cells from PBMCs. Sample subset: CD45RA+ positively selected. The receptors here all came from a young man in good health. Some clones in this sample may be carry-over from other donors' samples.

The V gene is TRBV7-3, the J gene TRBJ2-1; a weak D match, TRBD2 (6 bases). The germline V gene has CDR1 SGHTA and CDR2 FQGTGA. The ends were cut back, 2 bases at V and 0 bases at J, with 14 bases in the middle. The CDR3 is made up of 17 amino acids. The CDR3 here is CASSLDWRGGSYNEQFF. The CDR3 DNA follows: TGTGCCAGCAGCTTAGACTGGCGGGGAGGCTCCTACAATGAGCAGTTCTTC.

CDR3 DNA: TGTGCCAGCAGTGAAGAGGGCCTGGTTGAGCAGTTCTTC. This gives the protein CASSEEGLVEQFF. The J gene is TRBJ2-1, the V gene TRBV2; no reliable D call. In germline, CDR1 is SNHLY, CDR2 FYNNEI. Trimming pared 1 base from V and 9 bases from J, leaving 10 bases between. The CDR3 is 13 residues long.

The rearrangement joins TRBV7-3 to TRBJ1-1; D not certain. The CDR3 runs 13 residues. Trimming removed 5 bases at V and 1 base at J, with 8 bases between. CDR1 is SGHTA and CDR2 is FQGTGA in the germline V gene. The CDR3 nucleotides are TGTGCCAGCAGCCCCCACACGAACACTGAAGCTTTCTTT. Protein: CASSPHTNTEAFF.

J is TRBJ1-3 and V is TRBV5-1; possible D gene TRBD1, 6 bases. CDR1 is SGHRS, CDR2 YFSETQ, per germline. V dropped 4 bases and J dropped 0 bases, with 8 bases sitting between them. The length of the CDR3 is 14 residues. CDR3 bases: TGCGCCAGCAGCGAGGACAGCTCTGGAAACACCATATATTTT. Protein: CASSEDSSGNTIYF. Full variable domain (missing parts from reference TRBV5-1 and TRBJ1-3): KAGVTQTPRYLIKTRGQQVTLSCSPISGHRSVSWYQQTPGQGLQFLFEYFSETQRNKGNFPGRFSGRQFSNSRSEMNVSTLELGDSALYLCASSEDSSGNTIYFGEGSWLTVV.

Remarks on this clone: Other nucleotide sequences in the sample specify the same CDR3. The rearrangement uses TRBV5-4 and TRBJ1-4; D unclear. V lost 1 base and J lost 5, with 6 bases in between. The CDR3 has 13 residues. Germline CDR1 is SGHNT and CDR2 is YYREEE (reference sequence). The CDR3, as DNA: TGTGCCAGCAGCTTGACGGGGAATGAAAAACTGTTTTTT. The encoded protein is CASSLTGNEKLFF.

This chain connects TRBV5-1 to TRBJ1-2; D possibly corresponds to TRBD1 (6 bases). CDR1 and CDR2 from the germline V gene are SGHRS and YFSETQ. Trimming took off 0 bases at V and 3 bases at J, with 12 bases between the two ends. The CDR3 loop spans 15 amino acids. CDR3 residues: CASSLAPGAYYGYTF. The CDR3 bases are TGCGCCAGCAGCTTGGCGCCGGGGGCCTACTATGGCTACACCTTC.

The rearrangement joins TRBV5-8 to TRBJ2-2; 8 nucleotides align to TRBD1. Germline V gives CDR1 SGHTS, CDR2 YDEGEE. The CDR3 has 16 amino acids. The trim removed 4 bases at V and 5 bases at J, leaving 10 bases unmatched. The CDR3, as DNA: TGTGCCAGCAGCCTACCCGACAGGGGTCGGACCGGGGAGCTGTTTTTT. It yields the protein CASSLPDRGRTGELFF.

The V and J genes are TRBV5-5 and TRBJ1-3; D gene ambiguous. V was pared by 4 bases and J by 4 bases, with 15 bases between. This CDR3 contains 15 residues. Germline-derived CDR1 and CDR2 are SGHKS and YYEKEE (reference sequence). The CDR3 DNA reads TGTGCCAGCAGCCAAGGACCCATGGGGGGAAACACCATATATTTT. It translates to CASSQGPMGGNTIYF.

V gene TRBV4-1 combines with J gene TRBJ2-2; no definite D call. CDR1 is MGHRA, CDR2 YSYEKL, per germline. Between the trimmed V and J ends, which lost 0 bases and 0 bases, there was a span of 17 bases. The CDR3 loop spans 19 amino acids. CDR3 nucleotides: TGCGCCAGCAGCCAAGAGGGGAACAGTCGTCCAGCGAACACCGGGGAGCTGTTTTTT. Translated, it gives CASSQEGNSRPANTGELFF.

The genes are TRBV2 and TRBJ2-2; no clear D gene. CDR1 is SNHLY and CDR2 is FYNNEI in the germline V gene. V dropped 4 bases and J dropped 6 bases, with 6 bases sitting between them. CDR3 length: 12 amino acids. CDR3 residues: CASSALAGELFF. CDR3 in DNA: TGTGCCAGCAGTGCCCTCGCCGGGGAGCTGTTTTTT.

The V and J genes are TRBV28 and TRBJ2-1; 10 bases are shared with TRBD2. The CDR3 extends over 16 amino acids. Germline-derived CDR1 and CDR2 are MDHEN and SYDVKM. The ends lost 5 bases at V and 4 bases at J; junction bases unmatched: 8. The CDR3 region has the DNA TGTGCCAGCAGTCGGCTTGGACTAGCGGAATACAATGAGCAGTTCTTC. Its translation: CASSRLGLAEYNEQFF.

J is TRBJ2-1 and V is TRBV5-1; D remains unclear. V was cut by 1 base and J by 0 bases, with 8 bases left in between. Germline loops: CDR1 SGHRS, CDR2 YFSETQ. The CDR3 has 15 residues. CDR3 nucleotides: TGCGCCAGCAGCTTGTCCTACCGCTCCTACAATGAGCAGTTCTTC. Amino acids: CASSLSYRSYNEQFF.

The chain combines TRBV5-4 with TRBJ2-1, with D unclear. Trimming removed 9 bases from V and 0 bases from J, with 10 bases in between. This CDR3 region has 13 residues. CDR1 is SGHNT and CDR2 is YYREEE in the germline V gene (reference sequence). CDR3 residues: CATRQSSYNEQFF. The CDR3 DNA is TGTGCCACTAGGCAGAGCTCCTACAATGAGCAGTTCTTC.

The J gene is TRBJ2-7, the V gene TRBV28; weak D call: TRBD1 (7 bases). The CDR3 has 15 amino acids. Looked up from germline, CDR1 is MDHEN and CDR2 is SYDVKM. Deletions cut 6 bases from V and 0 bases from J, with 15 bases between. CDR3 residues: CASSQGGGFSYEQYF. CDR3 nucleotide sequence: TGTGCCAGCAGCCAGGGGGGAGGTTTCTCCTACGAGCAGTACTTC.

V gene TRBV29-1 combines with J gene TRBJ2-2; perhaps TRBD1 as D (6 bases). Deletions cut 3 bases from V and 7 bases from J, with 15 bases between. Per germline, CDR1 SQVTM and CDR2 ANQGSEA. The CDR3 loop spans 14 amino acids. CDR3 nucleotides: TGCAGCGTTGATCTAGGACAAGGGGGCGGGGAGCTGTTTTTT. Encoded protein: CSVDLGQGGGELFF.

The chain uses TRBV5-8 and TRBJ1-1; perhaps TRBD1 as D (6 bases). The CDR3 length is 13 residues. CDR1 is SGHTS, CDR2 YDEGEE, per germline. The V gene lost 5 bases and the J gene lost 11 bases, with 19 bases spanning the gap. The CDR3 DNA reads TGTGCCAGCAGTCTTTTACCCACAGGGCGTGCTTTCTTT. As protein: CASSLLPTGRAFF.

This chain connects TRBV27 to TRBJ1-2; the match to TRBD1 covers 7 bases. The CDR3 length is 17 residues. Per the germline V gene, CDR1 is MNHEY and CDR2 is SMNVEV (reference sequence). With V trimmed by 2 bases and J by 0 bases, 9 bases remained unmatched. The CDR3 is CASSLRGRGPSNYGYTF. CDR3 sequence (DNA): TGTGCCAGCAGTTTACGGGGGAGGGGGCCGTCTAACTATGGCTACACCTTC.

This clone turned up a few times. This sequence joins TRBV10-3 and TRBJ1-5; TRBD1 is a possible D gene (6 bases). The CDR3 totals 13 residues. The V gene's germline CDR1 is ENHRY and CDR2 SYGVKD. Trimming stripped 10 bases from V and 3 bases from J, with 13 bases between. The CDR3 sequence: CANRGQINQPQHF. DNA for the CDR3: TGTGCCAACCGTGGACAGATCAATCAGCCCCAGCATTTT.

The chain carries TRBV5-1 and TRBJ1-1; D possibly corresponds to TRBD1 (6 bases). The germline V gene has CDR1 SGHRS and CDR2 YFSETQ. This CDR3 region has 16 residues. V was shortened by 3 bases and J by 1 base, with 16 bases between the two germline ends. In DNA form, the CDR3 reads TGCGCCAGCAGCTGGAATGGACAGCCTCCGAACACTGAAGCTTTCTTT. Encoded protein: CASSWNGQPPNTEAFF.

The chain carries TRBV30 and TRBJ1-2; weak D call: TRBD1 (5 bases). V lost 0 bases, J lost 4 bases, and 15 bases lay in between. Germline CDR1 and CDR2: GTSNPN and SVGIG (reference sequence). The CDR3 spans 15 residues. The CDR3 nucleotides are TGTGCCTGGAGTGTAGCGCGCTGGGGGGGCTATGGCTACACCTTC. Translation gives CAWSVARWGGYGYTF. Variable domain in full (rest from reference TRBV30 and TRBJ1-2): SQTIHQWPATLVQPVGSPLSLECTVEGTSNPNLYWYRQAAGRGLQLLFYSVGIGQISSEVPQNLSASRPQDRQFILSSKKLLLSDSGFYLCAWSVARWGGYGYTFGSGTRLTVV.

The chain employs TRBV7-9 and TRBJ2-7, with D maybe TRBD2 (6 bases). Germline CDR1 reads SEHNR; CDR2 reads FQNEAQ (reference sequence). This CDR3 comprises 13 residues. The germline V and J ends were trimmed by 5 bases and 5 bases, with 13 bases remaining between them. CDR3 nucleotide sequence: TGTGCCAGCAGCATAGGGACTTGGAACGAGCAGTACTTC. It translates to CASSIGTWNEQYF.